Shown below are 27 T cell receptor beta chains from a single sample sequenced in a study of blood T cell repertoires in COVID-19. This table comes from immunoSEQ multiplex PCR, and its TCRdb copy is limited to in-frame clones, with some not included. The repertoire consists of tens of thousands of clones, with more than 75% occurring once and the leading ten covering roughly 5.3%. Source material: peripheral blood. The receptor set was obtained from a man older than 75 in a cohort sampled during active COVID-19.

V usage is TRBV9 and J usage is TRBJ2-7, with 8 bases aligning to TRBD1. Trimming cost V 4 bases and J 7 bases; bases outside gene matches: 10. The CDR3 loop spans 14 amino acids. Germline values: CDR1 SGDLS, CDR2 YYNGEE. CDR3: CASSPLADRDEQYF. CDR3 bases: TGTGCCAGCAGCCCCCTGGCGGACAGGGATGAGCAGTACTTC.

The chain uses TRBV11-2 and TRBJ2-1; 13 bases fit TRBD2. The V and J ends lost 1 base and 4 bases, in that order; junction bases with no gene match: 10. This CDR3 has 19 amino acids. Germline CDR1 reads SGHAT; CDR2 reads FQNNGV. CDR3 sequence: CASSLGRTSGRTTYNEQFF. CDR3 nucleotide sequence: TGTGCCAGCAGCTTAGGACGGACTAGCGGGAGAACGACGTACAATGAGCAGTTCTTC.

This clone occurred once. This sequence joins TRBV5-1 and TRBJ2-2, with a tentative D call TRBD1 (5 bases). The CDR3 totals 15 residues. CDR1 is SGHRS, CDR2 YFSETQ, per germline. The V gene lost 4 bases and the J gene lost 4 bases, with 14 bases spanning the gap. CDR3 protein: CASSAQGLGTGELFF. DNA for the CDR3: TGCGCCAGCAGCGCTCAGGGTCTAGGCACCGGGGAGCTGTTTTTT. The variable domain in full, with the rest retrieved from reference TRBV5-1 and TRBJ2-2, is KAGVTQTPRYLIKTRGQQVTLSCSPISGHRSVSWYQQTPGQGLQFLFEYFSETQRNKGNFPGRFSGRQFSNSRSEMNVSTLELGDSALYLCASSAQGLGTGELFFGEGSRLTVL.

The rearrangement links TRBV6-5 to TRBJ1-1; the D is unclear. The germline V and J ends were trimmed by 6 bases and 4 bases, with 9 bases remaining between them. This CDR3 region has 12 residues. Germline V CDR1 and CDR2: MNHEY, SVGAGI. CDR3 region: CASSTRGTEAFF. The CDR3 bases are TGTGCCAGCAGCACGCGGGGCACTGAAGCTTTCTTT.

The CDR3 spells CASSPGTGGEETQYF. The CDR3 coding sequence is TGTGCCAGCAGCCCCGGGACAGGGGGCGAAGAGACCCAGTACTTC. The chain has TRBV9 and TRBJ2-5, with 12 bases fitting TRBD1. The CDR3 has 15 amino acids. CDR1 and CDR2 (germline): SGDLS, YYNGEE. V lost 4 bases and J lost 3; bases outside the gene matches: 4.

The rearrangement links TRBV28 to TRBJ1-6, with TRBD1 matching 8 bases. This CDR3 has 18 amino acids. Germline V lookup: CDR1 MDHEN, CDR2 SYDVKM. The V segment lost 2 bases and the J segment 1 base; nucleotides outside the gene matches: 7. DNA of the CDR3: TGTGCCAGCAGTTTAAGCAGGGGGCTAGGGTCCTATAATTCACCCCTCCACTTT. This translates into CASSLSRGLGSYNSPLHF.

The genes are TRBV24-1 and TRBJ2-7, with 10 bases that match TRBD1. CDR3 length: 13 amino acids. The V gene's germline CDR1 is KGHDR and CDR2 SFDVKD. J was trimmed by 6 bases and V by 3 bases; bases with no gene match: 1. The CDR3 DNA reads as TGTGCCACCAGTGATAGGGACAGGGGCGAGCAGTACTTC. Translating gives CATSDRDRGEQYF.

The CDR3 bases are TGTGCCAGCACGCCTGTGGGTAGCGGGGGGGAAGAGACCCAGTACTTC. Translation: CASTPVGSGGEETQYF. V usage is TRBV5-4 and J usage is TRBJ2-5; 11 bases are a match to TRBD2. The CDR3 has 16 residues. V lost 6 bases, J lost 3 bases, and 10 bases stayed unmatched. Germline V CDR1 and CDR2: SGHNT, YYREEE (reference sequence).

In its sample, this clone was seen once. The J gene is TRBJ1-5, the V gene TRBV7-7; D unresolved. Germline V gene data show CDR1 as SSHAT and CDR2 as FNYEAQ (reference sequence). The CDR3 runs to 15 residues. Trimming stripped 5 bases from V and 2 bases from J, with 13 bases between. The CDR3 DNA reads TGTGCCAGCAGCCCCCGGGGAAGACGCAATCAGCCCCAGCATTTT. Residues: CASSPRGRRNQPQHF.

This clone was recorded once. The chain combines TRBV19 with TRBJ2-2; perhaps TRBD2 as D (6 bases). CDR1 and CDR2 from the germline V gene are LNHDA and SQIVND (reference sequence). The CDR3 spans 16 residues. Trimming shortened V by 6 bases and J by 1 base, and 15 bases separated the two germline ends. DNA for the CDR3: TGTGCCAGTAGGCCCCCCGGGGGTAGGAACACCGGGGAGCTGTTTTTT. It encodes CASRPPGGRNTGELFF. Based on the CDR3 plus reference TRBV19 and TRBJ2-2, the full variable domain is DGGITQSPKYLFRKEGQNVTLSCEQNLNHDAMYWYRQDPGQGLRLIYYSQIVNDFQKGDIAEGYSVSREKKESFPLTVTSAQKNPTAFYLCASRPPGGRNTGELFFGEGSRLTVL.

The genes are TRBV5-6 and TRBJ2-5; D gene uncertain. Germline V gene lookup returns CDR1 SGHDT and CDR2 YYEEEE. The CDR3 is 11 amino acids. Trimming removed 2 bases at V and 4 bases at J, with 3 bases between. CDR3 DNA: TGTGCCAGCAGCTTTCTAGAGACCCAGTACTTC. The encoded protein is CASSFLETQYF.

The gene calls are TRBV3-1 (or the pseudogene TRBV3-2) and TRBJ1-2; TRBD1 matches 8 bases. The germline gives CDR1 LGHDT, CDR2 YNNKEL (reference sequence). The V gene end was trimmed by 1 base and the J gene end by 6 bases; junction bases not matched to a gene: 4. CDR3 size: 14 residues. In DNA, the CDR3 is TGTGCCAGCAGCCAAGGGCAGGGGGCGAATGGCTACACCTTC. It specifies CASSQGQGANGYTF.

CDR3 amino acids: CASSVQGDYGYTF. Here the CDR3 DNA reads TGTGCCAGCAGCGTACAGGGGGACTATGGCTACACCTTC. The gene calls are TRBV9 and TRBJ1-2; 7 bases are shared with TRBD1. This CDR3 has 13 residues. Germline V gives CDR1 SGDLS, CDR2 YYNGEE. The V segment lost 1 base and the J segment 3 bases; nucleotides outside the gene matches: 0.

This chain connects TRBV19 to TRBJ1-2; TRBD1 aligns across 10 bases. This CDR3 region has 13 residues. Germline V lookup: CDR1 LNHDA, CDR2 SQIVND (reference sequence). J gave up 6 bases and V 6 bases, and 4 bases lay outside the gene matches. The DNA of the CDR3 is TGTGCCAGTAGGCAAGACAGGGGGCATGGCTACACCTTC. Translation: CASRQDRGHGYTF.

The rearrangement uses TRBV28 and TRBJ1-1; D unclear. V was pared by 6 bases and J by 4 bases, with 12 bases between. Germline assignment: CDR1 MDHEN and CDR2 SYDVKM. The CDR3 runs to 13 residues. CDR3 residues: CASSLLSGTEAFF. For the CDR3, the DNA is TGTGCCAGCAGCCTTCTTAGCGGCACTGAAGCTTTCTTT.

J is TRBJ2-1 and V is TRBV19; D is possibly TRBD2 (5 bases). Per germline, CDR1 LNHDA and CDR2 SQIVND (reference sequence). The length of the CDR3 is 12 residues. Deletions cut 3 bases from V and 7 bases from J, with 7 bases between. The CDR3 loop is CASSMDWNEQFF. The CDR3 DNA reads TGTGCCAGTAGTATGGACTGGAATGAGCAGTTCTTC. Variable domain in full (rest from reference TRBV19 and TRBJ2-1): DGGITQSPKYLFRKEGQNVTLSCEQNLNHDAMYWYRQDPGQGLRLIYYSQIVNDFQKGDIAEGYSVSREKKESFPLTVTSAQKNPTAFYLCASSMDWNEQFFGPGTRLTVL.

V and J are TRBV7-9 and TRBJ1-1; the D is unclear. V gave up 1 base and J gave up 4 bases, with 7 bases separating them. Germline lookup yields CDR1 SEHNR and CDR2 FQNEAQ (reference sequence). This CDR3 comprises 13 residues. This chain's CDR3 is CASSLGGSTEAFF. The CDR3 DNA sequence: TGTGCCAGCAGCTTAGGAGGGAGCACTGAAGCTTTCTTT.

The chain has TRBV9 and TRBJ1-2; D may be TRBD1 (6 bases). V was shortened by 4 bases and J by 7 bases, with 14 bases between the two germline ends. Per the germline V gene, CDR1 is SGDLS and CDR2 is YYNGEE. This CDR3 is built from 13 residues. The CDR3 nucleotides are TGTGCCAGCAGCCCCCCGGGGGGCCTTGGCTACACCTTC. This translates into CASSPPGGLGYTF.

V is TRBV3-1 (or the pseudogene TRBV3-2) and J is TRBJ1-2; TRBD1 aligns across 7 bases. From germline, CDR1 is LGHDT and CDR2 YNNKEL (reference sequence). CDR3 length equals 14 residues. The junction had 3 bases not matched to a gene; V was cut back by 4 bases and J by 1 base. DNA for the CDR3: TGTGCCAGCAGCCTGGGACAGATTAACTATGGCTACACCTTC. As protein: CASSLGQINYGYTF.

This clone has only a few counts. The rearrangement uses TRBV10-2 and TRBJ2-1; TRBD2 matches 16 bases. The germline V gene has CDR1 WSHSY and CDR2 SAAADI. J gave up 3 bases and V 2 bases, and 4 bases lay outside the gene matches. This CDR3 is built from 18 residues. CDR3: CASSEGTSGGADYNEQFF. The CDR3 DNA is TGCGCCAGCAGTGAGGGGACTAGCGGGGGGGCAGACTACAATGAGCAGTTCTTC.

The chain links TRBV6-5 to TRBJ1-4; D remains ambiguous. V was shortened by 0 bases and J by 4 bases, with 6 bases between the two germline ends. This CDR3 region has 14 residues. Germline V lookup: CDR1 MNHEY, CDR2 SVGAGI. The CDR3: CASSYSRDNEKLFF. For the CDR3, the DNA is TGTGCCAGCAGTTACTCGAGAGATAATGAAAAACTGTTTTTT.

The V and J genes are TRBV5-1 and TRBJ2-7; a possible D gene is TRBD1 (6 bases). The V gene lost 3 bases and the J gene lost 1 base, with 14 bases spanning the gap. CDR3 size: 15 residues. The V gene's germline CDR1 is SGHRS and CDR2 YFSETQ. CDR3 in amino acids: CASSSVQGSSYEQYF. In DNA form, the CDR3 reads TGCGCCAGCAGCTCGGTACAGGGATCTTCCTACGAGCAGTACTTC.

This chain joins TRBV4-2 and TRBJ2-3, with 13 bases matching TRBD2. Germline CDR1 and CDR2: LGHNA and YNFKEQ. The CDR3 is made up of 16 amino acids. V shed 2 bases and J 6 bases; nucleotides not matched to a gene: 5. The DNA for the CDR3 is TGTGCCAGCAGCCAAACTGGGACTAGCGGGATGGATACGCAGTATTTT. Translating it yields CASSQTGTSGMDTQYF.

The CDR3 nucleotides are TGTGCCAGCAGCTTGGGAATAGCTAGCACAGATACGCAGTATTTT. It encodes CASSLGIASTDTQYF. V and J are TRBV5-4 and TRBJ2-3; D gene ambiguous. This CDR3 contains 15 residues. The V end lost 0 bases, the J end lost 0 bases, and 8 bases lay between the germline ends. From germline, CDR1 is SGHNT and CDR2 YYREEE (reference sequence).

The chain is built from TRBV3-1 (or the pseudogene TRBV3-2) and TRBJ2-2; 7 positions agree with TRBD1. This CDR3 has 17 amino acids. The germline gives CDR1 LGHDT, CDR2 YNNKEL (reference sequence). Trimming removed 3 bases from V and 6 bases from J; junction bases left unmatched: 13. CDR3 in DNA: TGTGCCAGCAGCCACAATACAGGGGACCGGCAGTCCGGGGAGCTGTTTTTT. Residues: CASSHNTGDRQSGELFF.

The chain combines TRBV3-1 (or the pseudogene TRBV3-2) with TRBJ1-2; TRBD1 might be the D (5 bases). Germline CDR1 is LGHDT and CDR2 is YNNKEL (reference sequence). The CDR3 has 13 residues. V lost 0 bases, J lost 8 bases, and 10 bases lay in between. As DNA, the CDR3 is TGTGCCAGCAGCCAAGATCCAGGGCAGGGCTACACCTTC. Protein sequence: CASSQDPGQGYTF.

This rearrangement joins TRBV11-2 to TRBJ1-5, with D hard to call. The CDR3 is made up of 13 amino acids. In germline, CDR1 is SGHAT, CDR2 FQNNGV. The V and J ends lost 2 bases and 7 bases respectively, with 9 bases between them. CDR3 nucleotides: TGTGCCAGCAGCTTATGGAGTGACCAGCCCCAGCATTTT. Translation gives CASSLWSDQPQHF. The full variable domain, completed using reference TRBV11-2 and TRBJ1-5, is EAGVAQSPRYKIIEKRQSVAFWCNPISGHATLYWYQQILGQGPKLLIQFQNNGVVDDSQLPKDRFSAERLKGVDSTLKIQPAKLEDSAVYLCASSLWSDQPQHFGDGTRLSIL.